A single sample is the source of the 10 T cell receptor beta chains below, sequenced in a study of cytomegalovirus exposure and HLA in healthy donors. PCR amplification relied on 60 Vbeta primers (plus 13 Jbeta primers). Clones were read by immunoSEQ multiplex PCR, and TCRdb kept only the in-frame ones, dropping some. The data contain 180,000 or so clones, 75% to 90% of them singletons. Source material: PBMCs. Source of these receptors: a man between 18 and 35 years old in good health and CMV-seropositive.

This clone was counted only a few times. Here the CDR3 reads CASSLVLSTYEQYF. The CDR3 DNA reads as TGTGCCAGCAGCTTGGTTCTCAGTACCTACGAGCAGTACTTC. The chain uses TRBV5-5 and TRBJ2-7; the D is unclear. Germline assignment: CDR1 SGHKS and CDR2 YYEKEE (reference sequence). The CDR3 is 14 amino acids. V lost 0 bases to trimming and J lost 2 bases, with 9 bases between them.

This clone was seen only a few times. The chain uses TRBV4-1 and TRBJ1-6, with a tentative D call TRBD1 (5 bases). Trimming cost V 0 bases and J 7 bases, with 22 bases left between them. CDR3 length equals 19 residues. Germline V lookup: CDR1 MGHRA, CDR2 YSYEKL. The CDR3 here is CASSQDPPPRTGPNSPLHF. The CDR3 nucleotides read TGCGCCAGCAGCCAAGATCCTCCGCCCCGCACAGGTCCCAATTCACCCCTCCACTTT.

The chain links TRBV5-1 to TRBJ2-1; D unclear. CDR1 and CDR2 (germline): SGHRS, YFSETQ. Trimming removed 4 bases from V and 3 bases from J, with 8 bases in between. The CDR3 is made up of 13 amino acids. The CDR3 DNA reads TGCGCCAGCAGCACTCTAGACTACAATGAGCAGTTCTTC. It codes for CASSTLDYNEQFF.

This rearrangement joins TRBV6-4 to TRBJ2-1; 11 nucleotides agree with TRBD1. Germline V gene lookup returns CDR1 MRHNA and CDR2 SNTAGT. V trimming: 4 bases; J trimming: 6 bases; junction bases outside the gene matches: 5. This CDR3 has 15 amino acids. CDR3 residues: CASSVWTGGINEQFF. CDR3 nucleotides: TGTGCCAGCAGTGTGTGGACAGGGGGCATCAATGAGCAGTTCTTC.

The chain carries TRBV18 and TRBJ2-5; D is undetermined. Germline CDR1 and CDR2: KGHSH and LQKENI. V was cut by 2 bases and J by 5 bases, with 6 bases left in between. The CDR3 totals 12 residues. The CDR3 here is CASSPNQETQYF. The CDR3 nucleotides are TGTGCCAGCTCACCAAATCAGGAGACCCAGTACTTC.

V and J are TRBV9 and TRBJ1-6, with D possibly TRBD1 on 6 matching bases. In germline, CDR1 is SGDLS, CDR2 YYNGEE. The CDR3 totals 13 residues. The V end lost 0 bases, the J end lost 8 bases, and 6 bases lay between the germline ends. In DNA form, the CDR3 reads TGTGCCAGCAGCGTAGGGACAGATTCACCCCTCCACTTT. Protein: CASSVGTDSPLHF.

The DNA of the CDR3 is TGTGCCAGCAGCTTAGGAACAGGGGTGGGAGCTTTCTTT. Protein sequence: CASSLGTGVGAFF. The chain combines TRBV7-9 with TRBJ1-1, with 7 nucleotides matching TRBD1. The CDR3 runs 13 residues. The J segment lost 10 bases and the V segment lost 1 base, leaving 6 bases of the junction unmatched. Germline CDR1 reads SEHNR; CDR2 reads FQNEAQ (reference sequence).

The chain employs TRBV7-9 and TRBJ2-7; D perhaps matches TRBD2 (6 bases). Germline values: CDR1 SEHNR, CDR2 FQNEAQ (reference sequence). Trimming left V 5 bases short and J 1 base short, with 15 bases between. The CDR3 runs to 15 residues. CDR3 in DNA: TGTGCCAGCAGCGCCTGGCCCGGGACTTCCTACGAGCAGTACTTC. It codes for CASSAWPGTSYEQYF.

The genes are TRBV11-2 and TRBJ2-7, with 9 bases fitting TRBD1. CDR1 is SGHAT and CDR2 is FQNNGV in the germline V gene. After removal of 5 bases from V and 4 bases from J, the junction contained 6 bases not matched to a gene. The CDR3 covers 14 residues. The CDR3 region has the DNA TGTGCCAGCAGCGCGGGACAGGGATCGTACGAGCAGTACTTC. Translation: CASSAGQGSYEQYF.

V gene TRBV11-2 combines with J gene TRBJ2-1; TRBD2 aligns across 7 bases. Trimming removed 3 bases from V and 9 bases from J; junction bases left unmatched: 2. The CDR3 spans 12 residues. Germline CDR1 reads SGHAT; CDR2 reads FQNNGV. The CDR3 loop is CASSFPGGEQFF. Here the CDR3 DNA reads TGTGCCAGCAGCTTTCCGGGGGGTGAGCAGTTCTTC.